The 21 T cell receptor beta chains below were found in one sample sequenced in a study of regulatory T cells in long-lasting Graves disease. Arm-PCR of CDR3 regions and iRepertoire HTBI primers were used to build TCR beta libraries. TCRdb reprocessed the multiplex PCR reads with MiXCR, giving one entry per CDR3 protein. The sample contains 360,000 or so distinct CDR3 sequences, roughly 12% of which appear only once. The time point was: newly diagnosed GD, antithyroid drugs for less than 3 months. Preparation of the TCR library used RNA extracted from PBMCs. The data were also submitted as part of a second study, on T cells in Graves' hyperthyroidism and ophthalmopathy.

Sequenced here: peripheral blood mononuclear cells (PBMCs), sampled at new diagnosis, from a patient treated with antithyroid drugs. These receptor sequences come from a woman under 30 with Graves disease.

This clonotype showed up many times. V is TRBV6-1 and J is TRBJ1-2; D gene ambiguous. CDR1 and CDR2 from the germline V gene are MNHNS and SASEGT. CDR3 length: 14 amino acids. The germline V and J ends were trimmed by 6 bases and 2 bases, with 13 bases remaining between them. The CDR3 spells CASRERETNYGYTF. The DNA of the CDR3 is TGTGCCAGCAGGGAAAGGGAAACAAACTATGGCTACACCTTC.

This clonotype has ten or more counts. The chain is built from TRBV30 and TRBJ2-7; D possibly corresponds to TRBD1 (6 bases). Germline values: CDR1 GTSNPN, CDR2 SVGIG (reference sequence). Trimming took off 2 bases at V and 6 bases at J, with 8 bases between the two ends. The CDR3 is 11 amino acids. CDR3 bases: TGTGCCTGGAGTCAGGGGATCGAGCAGTACGTC. Protein product: CAWSQGIEQYV.

This clonotype has a count of ten or more. The chain links TRBV6-2 or TRBV6-3 to TRBJ1-2; D call uncertain. CDR1 MNHEY and CDR2 SVGEGT come from the germline V gene. V shed 0 bases and J shed 4 bases, with 12 bases lying between them. The CDR3 is 15 residues long. This CDR3 is CASSYSGSLTYGYTF. The CDR3 DNA reads as TGTGCCAGCAGTTACTCCGGCAGCCTGACCTATGGCTACACCTTC.

The chain combines TRBV7-9 with TRBJ2-1; D is ambiguous. The ends were cut back, 5 bases at V and 10 bases at J, with 18 bases in the middle. This CDR3 has 14 amino acids. Germline CDR1 is SEHNR and CDR2 is FQNEAQ (reference sequence). The CDR3 is CASSPESLVREQFF. The CDR3 DNA is TGTGCCAGCAGCCCAGAGAGCTTAGTCCGGGAGCAGTTCTTC.

This clonotype occurred a few times. The chain carries TRBV5-1 and TRBJ1-2; D perhaps matches TRBD1 (6 bases). CDR1 and CDR2 from the germline V gene are SGHRS and YFSETQ. Between the trimmed V and J ends, which lost 1 base and 8 bases, there was a span of 12 bases. This CDR3 contains 13 residues. Written as DNA, the CDR3 is TGCGCCAGCAGCTTGACACAGGGAGAGGGCTACACCTTC. Residues: CASSLTQGEGYTF.

This sequence joins TRBV15 and TRBJ1-6, with 8 bases aligning to TRBD1. Germline V gives CDR1 LNHNV, CDR2 YYDKDF (reference sequence). V trimming: 1 base; J trimming: 8 bases; junction bases outside the gene matches: 7. CDR3 length: 16 amino acids. The DNA of the CDR3 is TGTGCCACCAGCAGAGGGATGGGGACAGGTTATTCACCCCTCCACTTT. Its translation: CATSRGMGTGYSPLHF.

This clonotype was seen many times. V usage is TRBV2 and J usage is TRBJ1-4; D ambiguous. The CDR3 sequence is 12 residues long. V lost 4 bases and J lost 6, with 6 bases in between. Germline CDR1 reads SNHLY; CDR2 reads FYNNEI. The CDR3 sequence: CASSVLYEKLFF. CDR3 coding DNA: TGTGCCAGCAGTGTGTTGTATGAAAAACTGTTTTTT.

V gene TRBV6-2 or TRBV6-3 combines with J gene TRBJ2-5; TRBD2 aligns across 11 bases. The J call may be in error: the DNA end matches TRBJ2-1 better. Germline V gives CDR1 MNHEY, CDR2 SVGEGT. The CDR3 runs to 17 residues. For the CDR3, the DNA is TGTGCCAGCAGTTACTCGAGCCCTAGCGGGGGGACGGGTGAGCAGTTCTTC. It translates to CASSYSSPSGGTGEQFF.

This clonotype was seen repeatedly, ten times or more. The chain carries TRBV18 and TRBJ1-5; no reliable D call. V was trimmed by 4 bases and J by 2 bases, leaving 18 bases between them. Germline CDR1 is KGHSH and CDR2 is LQKENI. This CDR3 region has 17 residues. CDR3 nucleotides: TGTGCCAGCTCACAAAAACTGATCACCGGGGGCAATCAGCCCCAGCATTTT. It codes for CASSQKLITGGNQPQHF.

Remarks on this clonotype: A much larger clone differs by one base, so this may be a read error. V and J are TRBV7-8 and TRBJ2-7; TRBD1 is a possible D gene (7 bases). Looked up from germline, CDR1 is SGHVS and CDR2 is FQNEAQ. This CDR3 comprises 17 residues. Trimming stripped 1 base from V and 0 bases from J, with 16 bases between. The CDR3 sequence is CASSLDPDRRVSYEQYF. The CDR3 DNA is TGTGCCAGCAGCTTAGACCCGGACAGGAGGGTCTCCTACGAGCAGTACTTC.

The sample holds many counts of this clonotype. The V call is TRBV4-2, the J call TRBJ1-2, with a tentative D call TRBD1 (6 bases). This CDR3 has 16 amino acids. The germline gives CDR1 LGHNA, CDR2 YNFKEQ. The V end lost 1 base, the J end lost 4 bases, and 16 bases lay between the germline ends. CDR3 sequence (DNA): TGTGCCAGCAGCCAAGTCCAAGGGGGAAGTGCCTATGGCTACACCTTC. This encodes CASSQVQGGSAYGYTF.

This clonotype was observed a handful of times. The J gene is TRBJ1-2, the V gene TRBV7-9, with D uncertain. Trimming shortened V by 0 bases and J by 8 bases, and 13 bases separated the two germline ends. This CDR3 is built from 14 residues. Germline V CDR1 and CDR2: SEHNR, FQNEAQ (reference sequence). CDR3 in amino acids: CASSLAVRWMGYTF. The CDR3 DNA reads as TGTGCCAGCAGCTTAGCGGTCAGATGGATGGGCTACACCTTC. Complete variable domain (other parts from reference TRBV7-9 and TRBJ1-2): DTGVSQNPRHKITKRGQNVTFRCDPISEHNRLYWYRQTLGQGPEFLTYFQNEAQLEKSRLLSDRFSAERPKGSFSTLEIQRTEQGDSAMYLCASSLAVRWMGYTFGSGTRLTVV.

This clonotype appeared many times. The CDR3: CASSPTVGNRGASEAFF. The CDR3 coding sequence is TGTGCCAGCAGTCCCACTGTGGGGAACAGGGGCGCCTCTGAAGCTTTCTTT. The rearrangement uses TRBV28 and TRBJ1-1; 7 bases are a match to TRBD1. V lost 5 bases, J lost 6 bases, and 18 bases stayed unmatched. The CDR3 totals 17 residues. Germline V gives CDR1 MDHEN, CDR2 SYDVKM. The entire variable domain, with the rest obtained from reference TRBV28 and TRBJ1-1, is as follows: DVKVTQSSRYLVKRTGEKVFLECVQDMDHENMFWYRQDPGLGLRLIYFSYDVKMKEKGDIPEGYSVSREKKERFSLILESASTNQTSMYLCASSPTVGNRGASEAFFGQGTRLTVV.

In this sample, this clonotype turned up many times. V gene TRBV27 combines with J gene TRBJ2-1, with 11 nucleotides matching TRBD2. Per germline, CDR1 MNHEY and CDR2 SMNVEV (reference sequence). This CDR3 region has 16 residues. Germline trimming cut 4 bases from V and 0 bases from J; bases unmatched to any gene: 2. The CDR3 spells CASSSSGGLSYNEQFF. CDR3 in DNA: TGTGCCAGCAGTTCTAGCGGGGGGCTCTCCTACAATGAGCAGTTCTTC.

About this clonotype itself: A much more abundant neighbour one base away suggests this may be a read error. The rearrangement uses TRBV2 and TRBJ2-5, with TRBD1 matching 9 bases. Germline CDR1 and CDR2: SNHLY and FYNNEI. The CDR3 has 13 amino acids. J was trimmed by 4 bases and V by 10 bases; bases with no gene match: 7. This chain's CDR3 is CAIGTGRGETQYF. The CDR3 bases are TGTGCCATCGGGACAGGGCGGGGAGAGACCCAGTACTTC.

Only a few counts were recorded for this clonotype. The gene calls are TRBV7-6 and TRBJ2-4, with 10 bases fitting TRBD2. V was clipped by 5 bases and J by 9 bases; unmatched bases: 10. The CDR3 extends over 15 amino acids. Germline values: CDR1 SGHVS, CDR2 FNYEAQ. CDR3 sequence (DNA): TGTGCCAGCAGCCCCTCTAGCGGGGGAATCGGCATTCAGTACTTC. Translated, it gives CASSPSSGGIGIQYF.

The genes are TRBV2 and TRBJ2-3; maybe TRBD1 (5 bases). The V and J ends lost 6 bases and 0 bases respectively, with 16 bases between them. This CDR3 is built from 16 residues. Germline V lookup: CDR1 SNHLY, CDR2 FYNNEI. As DNA, the CDR3 is TGTGCCAGCAGGGGATATACAGGCTCTAGCACAGATACGCAGTATTTT. It translates to CASRGYTGSSTDTQYF.

There are many counts of this clonotype. The CDR3 coding sequence is TGTGCCAGCAGAACAGGGGTAGGGAGCACTGAAGCTTTCTTT. Its protein is CASRTGVGSTEAFF. The chain joins TRBV6-1 to TRBJ1-1; 7 nucleotides align to TRBD1. Trimming cost V 6 bases and J 4 bases; bases outside gene matches: 8. This CDR3 comprises 14 residues. Per germline, CDR1 MNHNS and CDR2 SASEGT.

This clonotype was picked up many times. This chain uses TRBV7-2 with TRBJ1-1; D unresolved. The CDR3 runs to 13 residues. The V gene lost 5 bases and the J gene lost 4 bases, with 11 bases spanning the gap. Looked up from germline, CDR1 is SGHTA and CDR2 is FQGNSA. CDR3 protein: CASSRRGSTEAFF. Written as DNA, the CDR3 is TGTGCCAGCAGCCGTCGAGGGAGCACTGAAGCTTTCTTT.

This clonotype was seen ten or more times. The chain uses TRBV28 and TRBJ2-5, with TRBD2 matching over 10 bases. In germline, CDR1 is MDHEN, CDR2 SYDVKM. The CDR3 is made up of 13 amino acids. V dropped 6 bases and J dropped 8; count of bases not matched to a gene: 6. The CDR3 loop reads CASSRLAGVTQYF. DNA for the CDR3: TGTGCCAGCAGCCGTCTAGCGGGAGTCACCCAGTACTTC.

The V call is TRBV12-3 or TRBV12-4, the J call TRBJ2-3; TRBD2 might be the D (6 bases). This CDR3 comprises 18 residues. Trimming pared 0 bases from V and 2 bases from J, leaving 18 bases between. The CDR3 here is CASSLARSLAGYTDTQYF. The CDR3 nucleotides are TGTGCCAGCAGTTTAGCGCGATCCCTGGCGGGATACACAGATACGCAGTATTTT.